The table lists the clone carrying this T cell receptor (beta chain) with many counts. Time point meaning: newly diagnosed GD, antithyroid drugs for less than 3 months. Researchers made the TCR library from RNA that was extracted from PBMCs. Arm-PCR of CDR3 regions and iRepertoire HTBI primers were the basis on which TCR beta libraries were built. Via MiXCR, TCRdb re-called the multiplex PCR reads, giving one row per CDR3 protein. Counted here are about 540,000 distinct CDR3 sequences, approximately 13% occurring once; the ten biggest clones make up over 7.5%. The data derive from a study of regulatory T cells in long-lasting Graves disease. The overall study: Newly diagnosed Graves' patients took antithyroid drugs under 3 months.

This same sample was also part of a study on T cells in Graves' hyperthyroidism and ophthalmopathy.

This TCR came from a man aged 25 to 40 with Graves disease. The sample was peripheral blood mononuclear cells (PBMCs), taken at new diagnosis, from a patient treated with antithyroid drugs.

CDR3 coding DNA: TGTGCCAGCAGTTACTCGAGGGACAGGAACCCATCACCCCTCCACTTT. The encoded protein is CASSYSRDRNPSPLHF. V is TRBV6-2 or TRBV6-3 and J is TRBJ1-6, with 8 bases matching TRBD1. V trimming: 0 bases; J trimming: 10 bases; junction bases outside the gene matches: 8. The CDR3 sequence is 16 residues long. Germline assignment: CDR1 MNHEY and CDR2 SVGEGT.